This TCR beta chain is from a study of CD8+CD57+ T cells in acquired aplastic anemia. Background on the study: Sorted CD4+ plus CD8+ cells gave DNA averaging about 3.2 ug.

Patients chosen for sequencing had CD8+CD57+ cells that had expanded, as shown by flow cytometry. Study-wide points: Patients and controls were found to share twenty-nine CD8+ CDR3 sequences. Patients and controls were not found to differ significantly in CD8+ Simpson's diversity.

The use of genomic DNA as template underpinned the TCR beta VDJ and CDR3 profiling. TCRdb recomputed calls from the reads with MiXCR, one row per CDR3 protein. Of roughly 500,000 distinct CDR3 sequences in the sample, around 33% were seen once. The V and J ends lost 1 base and 8 bases, in that order; junction bases with no gene match: 3. Germline V gene lookup returns CDR1 SGHVS and CDR2 FNYEAQ. The CDR3 has 15 amino acids. Ten or more counts support this clonotype. Its cognate antigen is unknown. The receptor was derived from a human donor with aplastic anemia. This chain connects TRBV7-6 to TRBJ1-4; 11 bases line up with TRBD1. The sample was sorted CD4+, CD8+, or CD8+CD57+ T cells (not recorded which) from PBMCs. CDR3: CASSLGTGGGEKLFF. CDR3 DNA sequence: TGTGCCAGCAGCTTAGGGACAGGGGGCGGAGAAAAACTGTTTTTT.